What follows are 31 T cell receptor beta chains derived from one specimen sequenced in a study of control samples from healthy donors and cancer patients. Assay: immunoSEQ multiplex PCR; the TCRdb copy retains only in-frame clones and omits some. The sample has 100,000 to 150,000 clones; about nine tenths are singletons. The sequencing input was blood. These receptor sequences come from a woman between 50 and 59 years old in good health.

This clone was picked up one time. CDR3 sequence reads: CASSLGAREQETQYF. CDR3 in DNA: TGTGCCAGCAGCTTGGGGGCGAGGGAGCAAGAGACCCAGTACTTC. This sequence joins TRBV5-4 and TRBJ2-5, with D tentatively TRBD2 (5 bases). The CDR3 is made up of 15 amino acids. The V end lost 0 bases, the J end lost 2 bases, and 11 bases lay between the germline ends. In germline, CDR1 is SGHNT, CDR2 YYREEE (reference sequence).

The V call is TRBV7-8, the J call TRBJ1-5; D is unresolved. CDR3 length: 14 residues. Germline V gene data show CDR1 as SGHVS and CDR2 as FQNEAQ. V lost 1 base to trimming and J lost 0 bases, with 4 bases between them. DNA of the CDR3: TGTGCCAGCAGCTTAGTTTCTAGCAATCAGCCCCAGCATTTT. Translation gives CASSLVSSNQPQHF. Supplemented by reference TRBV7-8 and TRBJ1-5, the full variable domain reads GAGVSQSPRYKVAKRGQDVALRCDPISGHVSLFWYQQALGQGPEFLTYFQNEAQLDKSGLPSDRFFAERPEGSVSTLKIQRTQQEDSAVYLCASSLVSSNQPQHFGDGTRLSIL.

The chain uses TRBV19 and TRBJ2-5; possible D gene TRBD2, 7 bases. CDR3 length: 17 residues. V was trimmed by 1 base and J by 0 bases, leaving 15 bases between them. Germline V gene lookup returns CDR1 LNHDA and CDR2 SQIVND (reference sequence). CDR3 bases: TGTGCCAGTAGTATAGGTATAAGGGGGGGCAACCAAGAGACCCAGTACTTC. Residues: CASSIGIRGGNQETQYF.

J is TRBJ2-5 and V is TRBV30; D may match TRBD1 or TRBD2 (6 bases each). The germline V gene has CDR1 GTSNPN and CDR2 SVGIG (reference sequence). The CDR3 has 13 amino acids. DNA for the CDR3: TGTGCTGGAGAGGGGGACTTGAGGGAGACCCAGTACTTC. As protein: CAGEGDLRETQYF.

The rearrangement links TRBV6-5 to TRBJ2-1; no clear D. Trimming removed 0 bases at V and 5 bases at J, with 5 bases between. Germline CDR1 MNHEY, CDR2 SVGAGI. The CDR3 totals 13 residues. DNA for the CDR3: TGTGCCAGCAGTTACTCGCCCAACAATGAGCAGTTCTTC. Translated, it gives CASSYSPNNEQFF.

The CDR3 here is CASSYSREWNEQFF. The CDR3 coding sequence is TGTGCCAGCAGTTACTCGCGGGAGTGGAATGAGCAGTTCTTC. The gene calls are TRBV6-5 and TRBJ2-1, with 7 bases matching TRBD2. CDR1 and CDR2 (germline): MNHEY, SVGAGI. V trimming: 0 bases; J trimming: 7 bases; junction bases outside the gene matches: 3. This CDR3 contains 14 residues.

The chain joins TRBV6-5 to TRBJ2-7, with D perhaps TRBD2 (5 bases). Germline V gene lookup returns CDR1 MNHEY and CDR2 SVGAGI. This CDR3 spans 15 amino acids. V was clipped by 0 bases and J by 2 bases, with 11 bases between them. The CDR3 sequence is CASSYSSGDPYEQYF. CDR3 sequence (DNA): TGTGCCAGCAGTTACTCGTCCGGGGATCCCTACGAGCAGTACTTC.

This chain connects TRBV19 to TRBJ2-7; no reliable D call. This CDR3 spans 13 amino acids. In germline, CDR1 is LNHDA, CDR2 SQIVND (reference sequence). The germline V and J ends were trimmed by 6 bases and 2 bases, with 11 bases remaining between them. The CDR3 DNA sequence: TGTGCCAGTAGGCCAGGTGGAGCCTACGAGCAGTACTTC. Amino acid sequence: CASRPGGAYEQYF. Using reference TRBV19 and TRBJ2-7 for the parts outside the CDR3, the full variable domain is DGGITQSPKYLFRKEGQNVTLSCEQNLNHDAMYWYRQDPGQGLRLIYYSQIVNDFQKGDIAEGYSVSREKKESFPLTVTSAQKNPTAFYLCASRPGGAYEQYFGPGTRLTVT.

CDR3 amino acids: CASSFTGTGLGNTIYF. The CDR3 region has the DNA TGTGCCAGCAGCTTCACCGGGACAGGGCTAGGAAACACCATATATTTT. J is TRBJ1-3 and V is TRBV7-2, with 9 bases lining up with TRBD1. Germline CDR1 reads SGHTA; CDR2 reads FQGNSA. The length of the CDR3 is 16 residues. V lost 3 bases and J lost 4; bases outside the gene matches: 7.

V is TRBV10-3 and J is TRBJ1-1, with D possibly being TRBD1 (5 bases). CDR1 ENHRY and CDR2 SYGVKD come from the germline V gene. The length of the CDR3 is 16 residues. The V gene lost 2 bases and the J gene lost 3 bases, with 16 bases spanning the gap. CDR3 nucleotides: TGTGCCATCAGTGAGAGGGATGGGGCGTCCGACACTGAAGCTTTCTTT. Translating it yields CAISERDGASDTEAFF.

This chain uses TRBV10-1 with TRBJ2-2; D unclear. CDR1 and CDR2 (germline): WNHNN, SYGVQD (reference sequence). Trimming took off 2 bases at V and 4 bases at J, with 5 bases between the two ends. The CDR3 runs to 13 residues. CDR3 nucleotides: TGCGCCAGCAGTGAGAGGAGCACCGGGGAGCTGTTTTTT. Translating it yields CASSERSTGELFF.

The CDR3 here is CASSSSGRGATDTQYF. DNA of the CDR3: TGTGCCAGCAGCTCCAGCGGGCGGGGGGCCACAGATACGCAGTATTTT. V is TRBV5-4 and J is TRBJ2-3, with TRBD2 matching 8 bases. The CDR3 loop spans 16 amino acids. Germline values: CDR1 SGHNT, CDR2 YYREEE (reference sequence). Germline trimming cut 3 bases from V and 2 bases from J; bases unmatched to any gene: 8. Filled out from reference TRBV5-4 and TRBJ2-3, the complete variable domain reads ETGVTQSPTHLIKTRGQQVTLRCSSQSGHNTVSWYQQALGQGPQFIFQYYREEENGRGNFPPRFSGLQFPNYSSELNVNALELDDSALYLCASSSSGRGATDTQYFGPGTRLTVL.

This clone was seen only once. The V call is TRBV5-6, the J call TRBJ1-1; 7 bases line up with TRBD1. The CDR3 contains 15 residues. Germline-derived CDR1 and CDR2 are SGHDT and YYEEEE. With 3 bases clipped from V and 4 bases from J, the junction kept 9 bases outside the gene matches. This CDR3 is CASSSQGGGITEAFF. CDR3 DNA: TGTGCCAGCAGCTCGCAGGGGGGAGGGATCACTGAAGCTTTCTTT.

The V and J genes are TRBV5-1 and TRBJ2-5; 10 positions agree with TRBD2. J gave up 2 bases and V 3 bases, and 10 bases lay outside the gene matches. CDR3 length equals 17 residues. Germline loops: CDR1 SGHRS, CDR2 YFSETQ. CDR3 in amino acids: CASSSVGLAGVQETQYF. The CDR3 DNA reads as TGCGCCAGCAGCTCCGTAGGGCTAGCGGGGGTACAAGAGACCCAGTACTTC. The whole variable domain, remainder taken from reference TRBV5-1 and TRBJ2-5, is KAGVTQTPRYLIKTRGQQVTLSCSPISGHRSVSWYQQTPGQGLQFLFEYFSETQRNKGNFPGRFSGRQFSNSRSEMNVSTLELGDSALYLCASSSVGLAGVQETQYFGPGTRLLVL.

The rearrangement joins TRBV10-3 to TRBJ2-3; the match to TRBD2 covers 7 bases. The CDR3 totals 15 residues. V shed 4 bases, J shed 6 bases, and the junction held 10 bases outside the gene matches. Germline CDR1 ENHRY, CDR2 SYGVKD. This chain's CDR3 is CAISAASGVGDTQYF. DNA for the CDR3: TGTGCCATCAGTGCCGCTAGCGGCGTAGGGGATACGCAGTATTTT.

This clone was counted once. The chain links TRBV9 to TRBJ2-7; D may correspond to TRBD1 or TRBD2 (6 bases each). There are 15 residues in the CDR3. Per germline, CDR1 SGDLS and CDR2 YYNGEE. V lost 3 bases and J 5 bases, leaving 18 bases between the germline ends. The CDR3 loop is CASSGGGHPGDEQYF. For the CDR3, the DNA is TGTGCCAGCAGCGGTGGGGGACACCCGGGAGACGAGCAGTACTTC.

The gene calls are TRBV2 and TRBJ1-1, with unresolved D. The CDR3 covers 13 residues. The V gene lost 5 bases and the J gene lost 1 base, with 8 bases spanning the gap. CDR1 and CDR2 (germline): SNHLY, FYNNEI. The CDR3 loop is CASSQKGNTEAFF. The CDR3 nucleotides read TGTGCCAGCAGTCAAAAGGGGAACACTGAAGCTTTCTTT.

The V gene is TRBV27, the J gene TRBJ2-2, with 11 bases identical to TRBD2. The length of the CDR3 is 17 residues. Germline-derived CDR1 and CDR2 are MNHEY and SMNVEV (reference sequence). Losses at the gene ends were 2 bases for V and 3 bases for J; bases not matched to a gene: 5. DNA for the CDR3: TGTGCCAGCAGTTTAGGTAGCGGGAGGGAGGACACCGGGGAGCTGTTTTTT. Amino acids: CASSLGSGREDTGELFF.

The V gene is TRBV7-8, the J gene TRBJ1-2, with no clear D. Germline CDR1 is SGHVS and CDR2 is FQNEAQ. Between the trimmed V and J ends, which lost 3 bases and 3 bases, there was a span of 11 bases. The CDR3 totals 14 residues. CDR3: CASSLGGSDYGYTF. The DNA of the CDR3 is TGTGCCAGCAGCTTGGGCGGATCTGACTATGGCTACACCTTC.

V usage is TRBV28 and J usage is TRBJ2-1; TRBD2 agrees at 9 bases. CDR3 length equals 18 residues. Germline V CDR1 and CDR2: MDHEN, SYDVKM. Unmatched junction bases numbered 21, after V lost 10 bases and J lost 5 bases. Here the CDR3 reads CATLRAPTRLAAHNEQFF. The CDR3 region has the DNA TGTGCCACCTTGAGGGCCCCCACTCGACTAGCGGCCCACAATGAGCAGTTCTTC.

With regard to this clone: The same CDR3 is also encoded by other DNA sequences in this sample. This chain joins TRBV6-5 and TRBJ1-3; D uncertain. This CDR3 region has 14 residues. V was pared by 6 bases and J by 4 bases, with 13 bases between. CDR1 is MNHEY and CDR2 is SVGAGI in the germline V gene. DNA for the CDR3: TGTGCCAGCAGCTACGGAGCCTCCGGAAACACCATATATTTT. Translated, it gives CASSYGASGNTIYF.

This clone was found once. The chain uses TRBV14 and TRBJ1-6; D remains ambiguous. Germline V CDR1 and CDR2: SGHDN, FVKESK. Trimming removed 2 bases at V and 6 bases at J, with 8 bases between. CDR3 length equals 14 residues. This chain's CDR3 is CASSQFTVNSPLHF. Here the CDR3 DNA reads TGTGCCAGCAGCCAATTTACAGTTAATTCACCCCTCCACTTT.

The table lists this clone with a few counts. This CDR3 reads CASTKQSTREQYF. In DNA, the CDR3 is TGTGCCAGCACCAAACAGTCGACTAGGGAGCAGTACTTC. The chain has TRBV6-5 and TRBJ2-7; the D gene is possibly TRBD2 (6 bases). The germline V gene encodes CDR1 MNHEY and CDR2 SVGAGI. The CDR3 totals 13 residues. The V and J ends lost 7 bases and 7 bases respectively, with 17 bases between them.

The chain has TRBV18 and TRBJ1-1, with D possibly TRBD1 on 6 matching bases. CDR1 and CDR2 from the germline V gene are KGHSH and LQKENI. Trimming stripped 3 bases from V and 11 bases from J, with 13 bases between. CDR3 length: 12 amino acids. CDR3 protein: CASSPQGRLAFF. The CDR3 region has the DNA TGTGCCAGCTCACCGCAGGGGCGATTGGCTTTCTTT.

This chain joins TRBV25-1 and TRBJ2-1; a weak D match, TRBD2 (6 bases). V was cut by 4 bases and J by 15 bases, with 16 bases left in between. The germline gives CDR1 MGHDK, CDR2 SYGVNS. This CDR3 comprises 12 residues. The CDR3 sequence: CASSVNGRFVFF. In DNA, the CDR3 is TGTGCCAGCAGTGTCAACGGGAGATTTGTGTTCTTC.

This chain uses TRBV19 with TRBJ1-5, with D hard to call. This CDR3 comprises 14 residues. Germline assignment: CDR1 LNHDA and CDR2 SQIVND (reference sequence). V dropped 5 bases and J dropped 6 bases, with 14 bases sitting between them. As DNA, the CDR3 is TGTGCCAGTAGTTCTTTGGGTATGGCTCAGCCCCAGCATTTT. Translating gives CASSSLGMAQPQHF. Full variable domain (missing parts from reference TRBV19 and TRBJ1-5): DGGITQSPKYLFRKEGQNVTLSCEQNLNHDAMYWYRQDPGQGLRLIYYSQIVNDFQKGDIAEGYSVSREKKESFPLTVTSAQKNPTAFYLCASSSLGMAQPQHFGDGTRLSIL.

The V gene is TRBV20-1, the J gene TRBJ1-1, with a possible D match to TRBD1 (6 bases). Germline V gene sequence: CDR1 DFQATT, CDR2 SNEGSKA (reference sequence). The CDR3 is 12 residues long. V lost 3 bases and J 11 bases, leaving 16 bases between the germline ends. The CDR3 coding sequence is TGCAGTGCTAGTGGAGGGGGGGCGGACGCTTTCTTT. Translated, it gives CSASGGGADAFF.

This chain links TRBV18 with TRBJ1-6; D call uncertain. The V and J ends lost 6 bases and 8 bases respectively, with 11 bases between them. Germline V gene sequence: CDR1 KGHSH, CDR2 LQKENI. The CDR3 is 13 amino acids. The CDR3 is CASSPILDSPLHF. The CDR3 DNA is TGTGCCAGCTCTCCCATCTTGGATTCACCCCTCCACTTT.

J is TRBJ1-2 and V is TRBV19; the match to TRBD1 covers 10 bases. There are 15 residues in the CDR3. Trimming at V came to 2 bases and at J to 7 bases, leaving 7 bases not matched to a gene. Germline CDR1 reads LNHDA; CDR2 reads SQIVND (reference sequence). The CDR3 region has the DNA TGTGCCAGTAGTATATCGGGGACAGGGGCTCGTGGCTACACCTTC. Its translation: CASSISGTGARGYTF.

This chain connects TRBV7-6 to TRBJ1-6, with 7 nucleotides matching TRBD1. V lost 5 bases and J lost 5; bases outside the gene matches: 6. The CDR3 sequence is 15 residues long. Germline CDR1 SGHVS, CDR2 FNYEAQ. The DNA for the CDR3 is TGTGCCAGCAGCCCCAGGACAGGTGATAATTCACCCCTCCACTTT. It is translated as CASSPRTGDNSPLHF.

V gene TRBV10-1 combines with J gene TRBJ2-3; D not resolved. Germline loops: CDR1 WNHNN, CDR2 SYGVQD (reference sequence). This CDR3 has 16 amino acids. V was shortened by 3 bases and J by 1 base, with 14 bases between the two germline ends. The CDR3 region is CASSDLTLTGTDTQYF. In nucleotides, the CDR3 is TGCGCCAGCAGTGACCTCACGTTGACGGGCACAGATACGCAGTATTTT.